The clone carrying this T cell receptor (beta chain) was counted ten times or more. Its cognate antigen is unknown. Then a second PCR, running roughly 6 to 12 cycles, was carried out with a sample-barcoded 5' primer and a J-beta primer mix. TCRdb recomputed calls from the 5' RACE reads with MiXCR, one row per CDR3 protein. The sample holds 1.5 million to 2 million distinct CDR3 sequences; under 30% are singletons and the top ten take roughly 8%. This specimen comes from a study of blood T cells in healthy people across ages. Overall study findings and caveats: Relative to aged donors, long-lived donors carried more naive CD4+ cells and displayed higher diversity. A strong correlation between TCR beta diversity and naive T cell percentage was seen.

Donation came from healthy Caucasian individuals in Russia who were aged about 6 to 100. Investigators took roughly 10 milliliters of peripheral blood from every donor. The CDR3 extends over 12 amino acids. V lost 3 bases and J 12 bases, leaving 12 bases between the germline ends. Germline CDR1 and CDR2: SEHNR and FQNEAQ (reference sequence). Sequencing input: blood. This TCR was sampled from a woman aged 25 to 45 in good health. The V and J genes are TRBV7-9 and TRBJ2-1, with D perhaps matching TRBD1 (5 bases). The CDR3 DNA sequence: TGTGCCAGCAGCTTCGGCCCAACAGGGCAGTTCTTC. As protein: CASSFGPTGQFF.